A selection of T cell receptor beta chains follows, all from one sample in a study of cytomegalovirus exposure and HLA in healthy donors. The assay was immunoSEQ multiplex PCR, and TCRdb's table has in-frame clones only and misses some. The repertoire holds about 300,000 clones, with approximately 88% as singletons. Sample: PBMCs. Receptor source: a woman younger than 30 in good health and CMV-seronegative. Each CDR3 is given with its conserved first and last residue. Not every row has a clone size; where given, it reads once, few, many or a size class.

len: 14
v_gene: TRBV6-1
abundance: .
CDR3aa: CASSDIQGNYGYTF

len: 15
v_gene: TRBV7-2
abundance: .
CDR3aa: CASSRGGQGMDTQYF

len: 13
v_gene: TRBV9
abundance: once
CDR3aa: CASSRELNTEAFF

len: 18
v_gene: TRBV15
abundance: .
CDR3aa: CATSRDFVGRGPTDTQYF

len: 16
v_gene: TRBV29-1
abundance: .
CDR3aa: CSVESGRSAPYNEQFF

len: 15
v_gene: TRBV19
abundance: few
CDR3aa: CASSTRTRAGYEQYF

len: 14
v_gene: TRBV5-4
abundance: .
CDR3aa: CASSLGQRETEAFF

len: 13
v_gene: TRBV28
abundance: .
CDR3aa: CASNPAGNYGYTF

len: 16
v_gene: TRBV5-1
abundance: .
CDR3aa: CASSLVAGGAADTQYF

len: 14
v_gene: TRBV19
abundance: .
CDR3aa: CASRAAGGKNIQYF

len: 17
v_gene: TRBV27
abundance: .
CDR3aa: CASSLKGQGLINYGYTF

len: 15
v_gene: TRBV7-2
abundance: .
CDR3aa: CASSLSGSSNQPQHF

len: 16
v_gene: TRBV6-1
abundance: .
CDR3aa: CASSARQGFLNTEAFF

len: 12
v_gene: TRBV9
abundance: .
CDR3aa: CASSVGADTQYF

len: 17
v_gene: TRBV19
abundance: .
CDR3aa: CASSPKGLAGVGDTQYF

len: 13
v_gene: TRBV7-9
abundance: .
CDR3aa: CASSRGSGYGYTF

len: 15
v_gene: TRBV11-2
abundance: once
CDR3aa: CASSPLRGRAGELFF

len: 14
v_gene: TRBV15
abundance: .
CDR3aa: CATSRDATADTQYF

len: 14
v_gene: TRBV27
abundance: .
CDR3aa: CASKKQGRNTEAFF

len: 15
v_gene: TRBV9
abundance: .
CDR3aa: CASSVEGQLNQPQHF

len: 15
v_gene: TRBV5-6
abundance: .
CDR3aa: CASSGRGQGNTEAFF

len: 12
v_gene: TRBV25-1
abundance: .
CDR3aa: CASSVGDHEQFF

len: 14
v_gene: TRBV19
abundance: .
CDR3aa: CASRQEGRRDTQYF

len: 15
v_gene: TRBV28
abundance: .
CDR3aa: CASSFFSGGQETQYF

len: 16
v_gene: TRBV6-1
abundance: .
CDR3aa: CASSVKRSTTNEKLFF

len: 13
v_gene: TRBV30
abundance: once
CDR3aa: CAWSVQRDTEAFF

len: 15
v_gene: TRBV5-1
abundance: .
CDR3aa: CASKLAGGFTDEQFF

len: 16
v_gene: TRBV4-2
abundance: .
CDR3aa: CASSLEGTANNEKLFF

len: 14
v_gene: TRBV4-3
abundance: .
CDR3aa: CASSQASGTGEQYF

len: 15
v_gene: TRBV10-3
abundance: once
CDR3aa: CAISGGQGTGYEQYF

len: 15
v_gene: TRBV27
abundance: once
CDR3aa: CASSFRGRGYYEQYF

len: 13
v_gene: TRBV25-1
abundance: .
CDR3aa: CASSVGTANEQFF

len: 13
v_gene: TRBV29-1
abundance: .
CDR3aa: CSVAGQANEKLFF

len: 13
v_gene: TRBV5-6
abundance: .
CDR3aa: CASSLGQGDEQFF

len: 11
v_gene: TRBV20-1
abundance: .
CDR3aa: CSARVQETQYF

len: 13
v_gene: TRBV6-5
abundance: .
CDR3aa: CASSSASGRGQFF

len: 16
v_gene: TRBV6-1
abundance: .
CDR3aa: CASSEAASGSYNEQFF

len: 14
v_gene: TRBV2
abundance: once
CDR3aa: CASRAMGSNEKLFF

len: 18
v_gene: TRBV7-9
abundance: once
CDR3aa: CASSLPPRGLPRGNEQFF

len: 13
v_gene: TRBV28
abundance: .
CDR3aa: CASSLGQLYEQYF